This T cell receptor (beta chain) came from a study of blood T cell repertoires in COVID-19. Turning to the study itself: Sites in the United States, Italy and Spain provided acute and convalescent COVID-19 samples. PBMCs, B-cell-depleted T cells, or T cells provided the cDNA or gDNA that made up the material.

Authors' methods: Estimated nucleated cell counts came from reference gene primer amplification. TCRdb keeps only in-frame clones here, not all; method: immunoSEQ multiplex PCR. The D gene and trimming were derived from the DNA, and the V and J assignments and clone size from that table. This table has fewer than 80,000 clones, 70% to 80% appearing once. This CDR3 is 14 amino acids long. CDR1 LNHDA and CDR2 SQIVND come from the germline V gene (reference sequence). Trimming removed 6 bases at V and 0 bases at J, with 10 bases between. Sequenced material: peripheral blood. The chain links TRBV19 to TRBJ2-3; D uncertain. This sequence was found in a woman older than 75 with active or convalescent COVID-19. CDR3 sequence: CASRAFVSTDTQYF. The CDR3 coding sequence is TGTGCCAGTAGAGCCTTTGTGAGCACAGATACGCAGTATTTT.